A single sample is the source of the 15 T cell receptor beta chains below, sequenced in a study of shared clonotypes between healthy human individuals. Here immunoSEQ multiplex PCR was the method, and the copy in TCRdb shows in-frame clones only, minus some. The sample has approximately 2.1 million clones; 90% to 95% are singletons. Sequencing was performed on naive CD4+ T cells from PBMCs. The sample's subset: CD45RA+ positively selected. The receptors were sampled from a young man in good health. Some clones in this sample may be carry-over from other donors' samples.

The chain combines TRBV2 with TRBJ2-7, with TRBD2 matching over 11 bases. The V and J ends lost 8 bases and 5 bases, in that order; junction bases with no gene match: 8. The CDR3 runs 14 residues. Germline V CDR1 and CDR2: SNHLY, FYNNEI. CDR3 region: CASRTSGSSDEQYF. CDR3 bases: TGTGCCAGCCGCACTAGCGGGAGTAGCGACGAGCAGTACTTC.

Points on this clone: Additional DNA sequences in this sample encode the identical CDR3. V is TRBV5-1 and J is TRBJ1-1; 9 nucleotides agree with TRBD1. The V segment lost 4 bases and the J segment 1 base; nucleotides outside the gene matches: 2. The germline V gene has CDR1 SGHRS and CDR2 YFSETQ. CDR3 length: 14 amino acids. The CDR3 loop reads CASSKGQGNTEAFF. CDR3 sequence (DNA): TGCGCCAGCAGCAAGGGACAGGGGAACACTGAAGCTTTCTTT.

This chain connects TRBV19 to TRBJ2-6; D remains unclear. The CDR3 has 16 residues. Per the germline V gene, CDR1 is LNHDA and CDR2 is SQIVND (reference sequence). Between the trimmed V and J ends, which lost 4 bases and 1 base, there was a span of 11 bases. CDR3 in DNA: TGTGCCAGTAGTAGAAGTAAGGGATCTGGGGCCAACGTCCTGACTTTC. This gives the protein CASSRSKGSGANVLTF.

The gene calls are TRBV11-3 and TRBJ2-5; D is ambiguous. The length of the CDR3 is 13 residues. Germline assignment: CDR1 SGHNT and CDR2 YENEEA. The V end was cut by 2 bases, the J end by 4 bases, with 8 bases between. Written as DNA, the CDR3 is TGTGCCAGCAGCTTATTGGCCACAGAGACCCAGTACTTC. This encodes CASSLLATETQYF.

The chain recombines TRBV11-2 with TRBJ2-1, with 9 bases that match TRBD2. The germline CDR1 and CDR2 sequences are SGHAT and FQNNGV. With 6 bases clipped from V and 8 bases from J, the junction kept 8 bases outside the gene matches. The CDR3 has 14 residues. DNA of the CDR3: TGTGCCAGCAGTACGGGACTAGCTAGCGATGAGCAGTTCTTC. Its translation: CASSTGLASDEQFF.

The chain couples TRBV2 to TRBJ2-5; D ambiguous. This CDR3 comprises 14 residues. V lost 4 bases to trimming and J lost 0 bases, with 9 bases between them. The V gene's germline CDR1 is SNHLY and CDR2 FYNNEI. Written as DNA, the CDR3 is TGTGCCAGCAGTGTTTTTCTGTACCAAGAGACCCAGTACTTC. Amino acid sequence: CASSVFLYQETQYF.

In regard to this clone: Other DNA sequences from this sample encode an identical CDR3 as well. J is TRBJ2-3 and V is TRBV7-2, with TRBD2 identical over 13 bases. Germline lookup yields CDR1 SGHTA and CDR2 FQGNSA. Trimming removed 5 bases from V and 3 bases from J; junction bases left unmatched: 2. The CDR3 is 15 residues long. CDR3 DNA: TGTGCCAGCAGCCGGACTAGCGGGAGTACAGATACGCAGTATTTT. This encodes CASSRTSGSTDTQYF.

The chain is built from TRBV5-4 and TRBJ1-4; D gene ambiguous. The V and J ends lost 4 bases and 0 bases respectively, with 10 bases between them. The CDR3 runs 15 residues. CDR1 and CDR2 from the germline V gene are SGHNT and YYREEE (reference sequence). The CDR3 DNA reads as TGTGCCAGCAGCCCCCAGCCGACAACTAATGAAAAACTGTTTTTT. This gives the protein CASSPQPTTNEKLFF.

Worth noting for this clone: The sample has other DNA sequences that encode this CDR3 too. CDR3 in DNA: TGCGCCAGCAGCTTGACCGGGTCTAACTATGGCTACACCTTC. Protein sequence: CASSLTGSNYGYTF. V is TRBV5-1 and J is TRBJ1-2, with D unclear. This CDR3 has 14 amino acids. Trimming removed 1 base at V and 0 bases at J, with 7 bases between. The germline V gene has CDR1 SGHRS and CDR2 YFSETQ.

This CDR3 is CASSQRDRPFVGGYTF. As DNA, the CDR3 is TGTGCCAGCAGCCAGCGGGACCGGCCATTTGTCGGCGGCTACACCTTC. The V and J genes are TRBV7-8 and TRBJ1-2, with D possibly TRBD1 on 5 matching bases. Germline V lookup: CDR1 SGHVS, CDR2 FQNEAQ. V shed 5 bases and J shed 8 bases, with 24 bases lying between them. The CDR3 is 16 amino acids.

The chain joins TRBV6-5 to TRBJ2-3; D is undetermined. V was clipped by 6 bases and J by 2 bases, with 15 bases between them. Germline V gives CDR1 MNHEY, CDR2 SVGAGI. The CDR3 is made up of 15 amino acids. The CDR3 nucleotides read TGTGCCAGCAGCCCCCGGTTGGTGCCCACAGATACGCAGTATTTT. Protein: CASSPRLVPTDTQYF.

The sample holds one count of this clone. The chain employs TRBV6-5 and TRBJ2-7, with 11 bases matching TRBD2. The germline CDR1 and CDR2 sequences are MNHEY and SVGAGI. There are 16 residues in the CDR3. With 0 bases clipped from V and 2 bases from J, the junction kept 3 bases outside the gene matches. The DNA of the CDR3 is TGTGCCAGCAGTTACTCGAGACTAGCGGGACCCTACGAGCAGTACTTC. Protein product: CASSYSRLAGPYEQYF.

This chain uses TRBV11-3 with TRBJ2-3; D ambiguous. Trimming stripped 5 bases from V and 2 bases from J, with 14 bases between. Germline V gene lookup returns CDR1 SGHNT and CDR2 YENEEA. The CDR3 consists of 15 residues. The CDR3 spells CASSPRASSTDTQYF. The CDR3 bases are TGTGCCAGCAGCCCACGTGCCAGCTCCACAGATACGCAGTATTTT.

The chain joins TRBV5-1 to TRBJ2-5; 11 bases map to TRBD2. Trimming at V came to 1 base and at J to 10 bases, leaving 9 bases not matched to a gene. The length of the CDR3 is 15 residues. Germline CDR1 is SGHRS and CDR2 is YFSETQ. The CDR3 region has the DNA TGCGCCAGCAGCTTGTATCCAACTAGCGGGAGTATCCAGTACTTC. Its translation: CASSLYPTSGSIQYF.

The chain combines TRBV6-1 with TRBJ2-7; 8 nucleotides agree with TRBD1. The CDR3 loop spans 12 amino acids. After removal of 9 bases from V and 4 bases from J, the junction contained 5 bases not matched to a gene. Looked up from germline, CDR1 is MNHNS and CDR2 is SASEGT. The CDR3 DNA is TGTGCCAGTAAGACAGGGGAATACGAGCAGTACTTC. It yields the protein CASKTGEYEQYF.